This is a list of T cell receptor beta chains from one sample in a study of blood T cell repertoires in COVID-19. Assay used: immunoSEQ multiplex PCR; TCRdb lists only in-frame clones, some missing. Seen here are about 380,000 clones, roughly 85% observed once, and the top ten hold approximately 3.7%. Sequenced input: peripheral blood. These receptor sequences come from a young woman with acute or convalescent COVID-19. Each CDR3 is given without its conserved first and last residue. A D gene is named only where the DNA matches it firmly.

D | J | V | CDR3
NA | TRBJ1-1 | TRBV21-1 | ATNGTEAF
NA | TRBJ1-3 | TRBV12-5 | ASGSGTSGNTIY
NA | TRBJ2-3 | TRBV7-8 | ASSLLGRDSNTDTQY
TRBD2 | TRBJ2-3 | TRBV3-1/TRBV3-2 | ASSSGLVELTDTQY
NA | TRBJ1-1 | TRBV4-1 | ASSQVSSNTEAF
NA | TRBJ1-5 | TRBV19 | ASGGSNQPQH
NA | TRBJ2-5 | TRBV5-1 | ASSLRGGQETQY
NA | TRBJ2-3 | TRBV5-1 | ASSGGTLGADTQY
TRBD1 | TRBJ1-2 | TRBV28 | ASTSQTGAFYNYGYT
NA | TRBJ2-1 | TRBV12-3/TRBV12-4 | ASTPTPREQF
TRBD1 | TRBJ1-1 | TRBV10-3 | ATTGTANTEAF
NA | TRBJ2-7 | TRBV5-6 | ASSLGGSAYEQY
TRBD1 | TRBJ2-5 | TRBV29-1 | SVHVRTGGSETQY
TRBD1 | TRBJ1-5 | TRBV7-9 | ASSYSGGNQPQH
TRBD1 | TRBJ1-3 | TRBV11-2 | ASSPLWDSSGNTIY
NA | TRBJ1-1 | TRBV5-4 | ASSLPGGRSGAF
TRBD2 | TRBJ2-5 | TRBV27 | ASKFPSGEGRQETQY
TRBD2 | TRBJ2-7 | TRBV9 | ASSVGGNYEQY
NA | TRBJ1-4 | TRBV4-1 | ASSHAGSNYREKLF
NA | TRBJ2-1 | TRBV6-5 | ASSWGRGDYNEQF
NA | TRBJ2-7 | TRBV21-1 | ASSKGLAGGRRY
TRBD1 | TRBJ2-5 | TRBV13 | ASSQEAGGQETQY
NA | TRBJ2-7 | TRBV13 | ASGARAAPTYEQY
NA | TRBJ2-7 | TRBV10-3 | AISDPTFLGDYEQY
TRBD2 | TRBJ2-1 | TRBV6-6 | ASSLLAGDINEQF
NA | TRBJ1-5 | TRBV9 | ASSDGVSNQPQH
TRBD1 | TRBJ1-1 | TRBV29-1 | SVHETGGTKAF
NA | TRBJ1-2 | TRBV6-1 | ASSEVGGNYYGYT
NA | TRBJ1-2 | TRBV9 | ASSVPGDYGYT
TRBD1 | TRBJ2-1 | TRBV10-3 | AISDLQGYNEQF
TRBD1 | TRBJ2-5 | TRBV25-1 | ASSDPGQAKETQY
NA | TRBJ2-5 | TRBV5-1 | ASSPSGPSGETQY
TRBD2 | TRBJ2-7 | TRBV19 | ASRPSSGKIYEQY
TRBD1 | TRBJ2-5 | TRBV7-8 | ASSQGQGETQY
NA | TRBJ2-5 | TRBV28 | ASTPRGGLRKTQY
TRBD1 | TRBJ2-1 | TRBV5-1 | ASSLEGATYNEQF
NA | TRBJ1-3 | TRBV10-3 | AISETGSSGNTIY
NA | TRBJ1-1 | TRBV6-5 | ASSNRYAESEAF
NA | TRBJ2-7 | TRBV11-2 | ASSLNRVVHEQY
NA | TRBJ1-2 | TRBV25-1 | ASSELEHGYT
NA | TRBJ1-1 | TRBV10-1 | ASSERVEGTEAF
TRBD2 | TRBJ2-1 | TRBV30 | AWSLPGGPYNEQF
TRBD1 | TRBJ1-5 | TRBV24-1 | ATSEGGQGNQPQH
TRBD1 | TRBJ2-3 | TRBV9 | ASSKVGQGTDTQY
NA | TRBJ2-3 | TRBV11-2 | ASSPAYSQGYGTDTQY
NA | TRBJ2-1 | TRBV18 | ASSPDRTYNEQF
NA | TRBJ2-2 | TRBV12-3/TRBV12-4 | ASSLGQPGELF
NA | TRBJ1-4 | TRBV10-2 | ASSETATNEKLF
NA | TRBJ2-2 | TRBV5-6 | ASSPGLNTGELF